The 13 T cell receptor beta chains reported below all come from one sample, sequenced in a study of identical twins. A single record per CDR3 protein comes from TCRdb applying MiXCR to the 5' RACE reads. Of fewer than 250,000 distinct CDR3 sequences listed, approximately 9% are singletons. The sample taken for sequencing was memory (CD45RO+) T cells sorted from blood. The receptor set was obtained from a woman younger than 30 in good health.

This clonotype has a count of ten or more. The chain employs TRBV20-1 and TRBJ1-2, with 9 bases matching TRBD1. Germline trimming cut 4 bases from V and 2 bases from J; bases unmatched to any gene: 5. Germline CDR1 reads DFQATT; CDR2 reads SNEGSKA (reference sequence). This CDR3 is built from 14 residues. The CDR3 nucleotides read TGCAGTGCTATGGACAGGGGTCCCAACTATGGCTACACCTTC. Its protein is CSAMDRGPNYGYTF.

On this clonotype itself: One end of the junction varies from germline; a read error may be responsible. V is TRBV30 and J is TRBJ2-3; D is possibly TRBD1 (5 bases). This CDR3 spans 12 amino acids. Germline V gives CDR1 GTSNPN, CDR2 SVGIG (reference sequence). CDR3 in DNA: TGTGCCTGGTCTGACAGCAAAGATACGCAGTATTTT. Its protein product is CAWSDSKDTQYF.

In its sample, this clonotype was seen many times. This chain links TRBV5-1 with TRBJ1-2, with D uncertain. There are 12 residues in the CDR3. From germline, CDR1 is SGHRS and CDR2 YFSETQ. Trimming took 0 bases from V and 4 from J, leaving 4 bases between them. The CDR3 nucleotides read TGCGCCAGCAGCTTGGACAGCTATGGCTACACCTTC. It codes for CASSLDSYGYTF.

This clonotype has a handful of counts. V is TRBV5-6 and J is TRBJ2-7; D is unclear. CDR3 length: 14 residues. The V gene lost 0 bases and the J gene lost 2 bases, with 9 bases spanning the gap. The germline CDR1 and CDR2 sequences are SGHDT and YYEEEE. Here the CDR3 reads CASSLAKKTYEQYF. The DNA of the CDR3 is TGTGCCAGCAGCTTGGCCAAGAAAACCTACGAGCAGTACTTC.

In its sample, this clonotype was seen many times. The chain uses TRBV20-1 and TRBJ1-4, with D possibly matching TRBD1 (5 bases). CDR1 DFQATT and CDR2 SNEGSKA come from the germline V gene (reference sequence). Trimming left V 5 bases short and J 5 bases short, with 6 bases between. The CDR3 contains 11 residues. This chain's CDR3 is CSAYRNEKLFF. DNA of the CDR3: TGCAGTGCTTACAGGAATGAAAAACTGTTTTTT.

V gene TRBV6-1 combines with J gene TRBJ1-1; D remains unclear. V dropped 6 bases and J dropped 1 base, with 12 bases sitting between them. The length of the CDR3 is 14 residues. Germline V gene lookup returns CDR1 MNHNS and CDR2 SASEGT. Here the CDR3 DNA reads TGTGCCAGCAGCCAGCTTAGATGGAACACTGAAGCTTTCTTT. The encoded protein is CASSQLRWNTEAFF.

This clonotype came up many times. This rearrangement joins TRBV3-1 to TRBJ2-3; D unresolved. V gave up 11 bases and J gave up 5 bases, with 17 bases separating them. Germline loops: CDR1 LGHDT, CDR2 YNNKEL (reference sequence). The CDR3 runs 13 residues. CDR3 sequence reads: CASTSGWGDTQYF. The CDR3 nucleotides are TGTGCCTCCACCTCTGGCTGGGGAGATACGCAGTATTTT.

The CDR3 region is CSARRGQNYGYTF. CDR3 DNA: TGCAGTGCTAGGAGGGGACAAAACTATGGCTACACCTTC. The chain recombines TRBV20-1 with TRBJ1-2; a weak D match, TRBD1 (6 bases). V lost 3 bases and J 2 bases, leaving 10 bases between the germline ends. Germline CDR1 DFQATT, CDR2 SNEGSKA (reference sequence). CDR3 length: 13 amino acids.

This clonotype has at least ten counts. The chain couples TRBV29-1 to TRBJ2-2, with D possibly being TRBD1 (6 bases). Trimming removed 4 bases from V and 0 bases from J, with 9 bases in between. The germline gives CDR1 SQVTM, CDR2 ANQGSEA. This CDR3 has 14 amino acids. The CDR3 DNA follows: TGCAGCGTTGCCTGGACAGCGAACACCGGGGAGCTGTTTTTT. It encodes CSVAWTANTGELFF.

At least ten counts were recorded for this clonotype. CDR3 bases: TGCAGTGCTCGACACACAGAACAAGAGACCCAGTACTTC. This sequence encodes CSARHTEQETQYF. The chain carries TRBV20-1 and TRBJ2-5; D gene uncertain. Germline CDR1 and CDR2: DFQATT and SNEGSKA (reference sequence). CDR3 length: 13 amino acids. V was pared by 5 bases and J by 2 bases, with 12 bases between.

This rearrangement joins TRBV6-1 to TRBJ1-1; D unclear. Germline V CDR1 and CDR2: MNHNS, SASEGT. This CDR3 spans 11 amino acids. Deletions cut 10 bases from V and 4 bases from J, with 10 bases between. CDR3 region: CATASGTEAFF. CDR3 DNA sequence: TGTGCCACCGCATCTGGCACTGAAGCTTTCTTT.

This chain connects TRBV11-2 to TRBJ2-1; the match to TRBD2 covers 11 bases. The junction had 9 bases not matched to a gene; V was cut back by 2 bases and J by 9 bases. In germline, CDR1 is SGHAT, CDR2 FQNNGV. This CDR3 is 16 amino acids long. The CDR3 DNA reads as TGTGCCAGCAGCTTAATACTAGCGGGAGAAGGTAGTGAGCAGTTCTTC. It is translated as CASSLILAGEGSEQFF.

This clonotype came up a few times. This chain joins TRBV3-1 and TRBJ2-6; no firm D call. The CDR3 runs to 16 residues. Germline V gene lookup returns CDR1 LGHDT and CDR2 YNNKEL (reference sequence). Trimming removed 4 bases from V and 0 bases from J, with 10 bases in between. CDR3 nucleotides: TGTGCCAGCAGCCGGGGAATCCCCTCTGGGGCCAACGTCCTGACTTTC. Translating it yields CASSRGIPSGANVLTF.